This T cell receptor (beta chain) is from a study of control samples from healthy donors and cancer patients. V shed 8 bases, J shed 6 bases, and the junction held 3 bases outside the gene matches. CDR1 and CDR2 from the germline V gene are SNHLY and FYNNEI. This CDR3 spans 13 amino acids. Assay: immunoSEQ multiplex PCR; the TCRdb copy retains only in-frame clones and omits some. Of 110,000 to 150,000 clones listed, around 94% are singletons. The sequenced material came from blood. The chain recombines TRBV2 with TRBJ1-5; 11 bases match TRBD1. The TCR was taken from a man aged 35 to 55 in good health. CDR3 loop: CASWTGGSQPQHF. The DNA of the CDR3 is TGTGCCAGCTGGACAGGGGGCTCTCAGCCCCAGCATTTT.